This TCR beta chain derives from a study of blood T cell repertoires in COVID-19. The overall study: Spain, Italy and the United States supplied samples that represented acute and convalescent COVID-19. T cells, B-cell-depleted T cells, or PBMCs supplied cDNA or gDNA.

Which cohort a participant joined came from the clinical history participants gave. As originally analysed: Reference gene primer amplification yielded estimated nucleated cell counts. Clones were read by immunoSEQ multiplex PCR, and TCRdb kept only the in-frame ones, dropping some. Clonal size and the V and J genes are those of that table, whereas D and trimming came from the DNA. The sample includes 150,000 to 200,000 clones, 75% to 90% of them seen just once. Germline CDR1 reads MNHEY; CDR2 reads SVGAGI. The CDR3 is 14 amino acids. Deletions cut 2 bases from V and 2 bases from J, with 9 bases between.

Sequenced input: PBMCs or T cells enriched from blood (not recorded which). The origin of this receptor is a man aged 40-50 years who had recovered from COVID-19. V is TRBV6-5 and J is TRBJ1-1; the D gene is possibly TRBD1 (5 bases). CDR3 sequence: CASSYRQSNTEAFF. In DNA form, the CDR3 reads TGTGCCAGCAGTTACCGACAGAGCAACACTGAAGCTTTCTTT.